This is a list of T cell receptor beta chains from one sample in a study of radiation and T cells in renal cell carcinoma. Profiled with immunoSEQ multiplex PCR; TCRdb holds only in-frame clones, not every one. The table has roughly 130,000 clones, 88% seen once. The sequencing used blood, collected from a patient whose treatment included radiotherapy and nephrectomy. The receptor set was obtained from a woman between 45 and 60 years old with renal cell carcinoma. Each CDR3 is given with its conserved first and last residue. For some rows the clone size is stated as once, few or many, or as a class when expanded; others skip it.

CDR3 | V | size | J
CASSTRGGETQYF | TRBV5-1 | once | TRBJ2-5
CASSEAGSGGYNEQFF | TRBV6-1 | once | TRBJ2-1
CASSYQSSTNEKLFF | TRBV11-2 | - | TRBJ1-4
CASGDAGLLKEKLFF | TRBV6-1 | once | TRBJ1-4
CASSEPGGYTF | TRBV2 | - | TRBJ1-2
CASSLSGLEQYF | TRBV7-9 | - | TRBJ2-7
CASSQTKPGALDQETQYF | TRBV23-1 | - | TRBJ2-5
CASSEVWTEETQYF | TRBV6-1 | - | TRBJ2-5
CASSLASGGANYGYTF | TRBV5-6 | - | TRBJ1-2
CAWSTPRVLNYGYTF | TRBV30 | - | TRBJ1-2